The text below deals with one T cell receptor beta chain. This sample was taken from a study of cytomegalovirus exposure and HLA in healthy donors. With 60 Vbeta and 13 Jbeta primers, the PCR was carried out. The repertoire was sequenced with immunoSEQ multiplex PCR; TCRdb's copy has only in-frame clones and lacks some. The profile covers some 150,000 clones, with roughly four fifths appearing a single time and roughly 3.4% taken by the ten largest. Specimen: PBMCs. The receptor's source is a young man in good health and CMV-seropositive.

CDR3 in amino acids: CASSIGGDPYGYTF. The DNA of the CDR3 is TGTGCCAGTAGTATAGGGGGGGACCCCTATGGCTACACCTTC. This rearrangement joins TRBV19 to TRBJ1-2; D perhaps matches TRBD1 (5 bases). Per the germline V gene, CDR1 is LNHDA and CDR2 is SQIVND (reference sequence). The CDR3 spans 14 residues. V was clipped by 1 base and J by 4 bases, with 10 bases between them. The entire variable domain, with the rest obtained from reference TRBV19 and TRBJ1-2, is as follows: DGGITQSPKYLFRKEGQNVTLSCEQNLNHDAMYWYRQDPGQGLRLIYYSQIVNDFQKGDIAEGYSVSREKKESFPLTVTSAQKNPTAFYLCASSIGGDPYGYTFGSGTRLTVV.